This T cell receptor beta chain came from a study of beta chain features in type 1 diabetes (dated by TCRdb to between 2018 and 2020). The study in broad terms: Patients and healthy donors did not differ in mean age, gender distribution, total cell number or subset yield. In the study, recently diagnosed type 1 diabetes patients and matched healthy donors were compared on the TCRB repertoires of their sorted circulating CD4+ T cell subsets. Naive and central memory subsets were obtained from all 30 or so donors, but regulatory and stem cell-like memory subsets were isolated from only 8 patients and roughly eight healthy donors. A total of 107,917,701 sorted cells were examined across all samples, and the number of cells per subset was strongly correlated with RNA yield.

A single peripheral blood draw of approximately 110 mL on average was collected from each donor into heparinised tubes. Using a panel that included CD45RO, CCR7, CD25, CD127, CD95 and CD27, naive, central memory, regulatory and stem cell-like memory CD4+ T cells were sorted on a BD FACSAria II. All sorted populations exceeded 95% purity. PBMCs were isolated right away by Lymphoprep density gradient centrifugation and were stained directly, without culture. Samples were stained and sorted in pairs, with one healthy donor and one patient per experiment, so that batch effects were minimized. The entire isolated RNA was reverse transcribed using the High Capacity cDNA Reverse Transcription Kit, and thus expressed TCRB transcripts were sequenced. Deep immunoSEQ sequencing was applied to naive, central memory and regulatory T cell samples, giving an average of roughly 3.5 million total reads per sample. Sorted cells were lysed in RLT buffer and RNA was extracted with DNase-treated RNeasy Micro or Mini kits, depending on cell number. To prevent cross-contamination, every cell subset was processed on its own, while patient and healthy donor samples were processed together. Using the immunoSEQ multiplex PCR, TCRB sequences were amplified from cDNA into 87-bp fragments spanning the CDR3 region. The amplicons were sequenced using the Illumina HiSeq platform. Under the source paper's analysis protocol: PCR bias was computationally corrected using synthetic template baselines, reads within Hamming distance 2 were collapsed, and singletons that could not be merged were discarded. By aligning reads against IMGT, V, D and J genes, CDR3 length, and insertions or deletions at six rearrangement sites were assigned. Within each subset, clonotype counts were normalized to the number of sorted cells before true diversity and Gini coefficients were calculated with the tcR R package. Repertoire sharing was quantified using the overlap coefficient calculated on TCRB nucleotide sequences. As a proxy for the pre-selection repertoire, out-of-frame TCRB sequences from naive cells were analyzed. TCRdb took this table from immuneACCESS and kept in-frame rearrangements with V and J called. Such tables lack part of the clones; where checked against another copy, unresolved V genes explain under half of the gap, and the rest is unexplained. V and J calls and clone size come straight from that table; D and trimming were deduced from the DNA. Present in this sample are a few hundred thousand clones, approximately 12% of which were seen just once. The ten biggest clones cover roughly 0.015% of the sample.

What the work shows at the level of the full study, not this receptor alone: Naive, central memory and regulatory TCRB repertoires appeared more similar among patients than among healthy donors. HLA sub-analyses involved small numbers of individuals, so any influence of HLA type on TCRB rearrangement remained unresolved. In all four CD4+ subsets, TCRB CDR3 length was moderately but significantly shorter in type 1 diabetes patients. Patients with type 1 diabetes made fewer insertions and deleted more nucleotides at VDJ recombination sites, implying thymic rearrangement abnormalities. Shorter templates might have been favored by PCR, but patient and control samples were amplified and corrected together, so both groups would have been affected equally by any skew. Sequencing cDNA rather than genomic DNA could over-represent highly expressing activated cells, although activation and CD3 levels did not differ between groups.

Comments on this clone: The antigen it recognizes is unknown. No base quality values were provided; no much bigger clone lies one nucleotide off.

The germline V gene provides CDR1 ENHRY and CDR2 SYGVKD. Counted from cysteine to phenylalanine, this CDR3 has 14 amino acids. Only CDR3 DNA is held: 42 bases, read in frame from base 1. Trimming accounts for 2 bases at V and 7 bases at J, while the number of junction bases matched to no gene is 5. Sequenced sample: naive CD4+ T cells from blood. What this sample's cell subset or site label stands for: true naive CD4+ T cells. The chain uses TRBV10-3 and TRBJ2-1, and TRBD1 aligns with 7 junction nucleotides. The receptor was isolated from a woman under 30 with type 1 diabetes. The CDR3 protein is CAISERGRENEQFF. The DNA sequence follows: TGTGCCATCAGTGAGAGGGGGCGTGAGAATGAGCAGTTCTTC.